This passage covers 9 T cell receptor beta chains from one sample sequenced in a study of Graves' ophthalmopathy and Graves' hyperthyroidism (dated by TCRdb to the late 2010s). Instrument on record: Illumina HiSeq 2000. TCR beta CDR3 regions were amplified from RNA transcripts for repertoire sequencing. A first-round RT-PCR used HTBI primers with the Qiagen OneStep RT-PCR kit, followed by a second-round multiplex PCR, size selection and purification. TCRdb trimmed public reads at Q25 via fastp, called clones via MiXCR and kept in-frame beta chains. CDR3 protein sequences are deduplicated, and each keeps its most common genes and DNA. The sample includes approximately 160,000 distinct CDR3 sequences, with 37% observed a single time. Together, the top ten hold under 6.5% of the sample. Sequencing used peripheral blood. The receptors originated from a woman aged 35 to 49 with Graves' ophthalmopathy. Donor details come from another sample of the same person, matched by shared clones.

This clonotype was counted many times. The CDR3 is CASSLEASEETQYF. CDR3 coding DNA: TGTGCCAGCAGCTTAGAGGCTAGCGAAGAGACCCAGTACTTC. The J gene is TRBJ2-5, the V gene TRBV7-2; TRBD2 might be the D (6 bases). Germline lookup yields CDR1 SGHTA and CDR2 FQGNSA. This CDR3 spans 14 amino acids. V was clipped by 1 base and J by 3 bases, with 9 bases between them. The full variable domain, its missing parts supplied by reference TRBV7-2 and TRBJ2-5, is GAGVSQSPSNKVTEKGKDVELRCDPISGHTALYWYRQSLGQGLEFLIYFQGNSAPDKSGLPSDRFSAERTGGSVSTLTIQRTQQEDSAVYLCASSLEASEETQYFGPGTRLLVL.

This clonotype has ten or more counts. The chain uses TRBV28 and TRBJ1-1; tentatively, D is TRBD1 (5 bases). CDR1 MDHEN and CDR2 SYDVKM come from the germline V gene. This CDR3 has 14 residues. V lost 5 bases, J lost 2 bases, and 12 bases lay in between. CDR3 in amino acids: CASSRTKINTEAFF. DNA for the CDR3: TGTGCCAGCAGTAGGACAAAAATTAACACTGAAGCTTTCTTT.

There are many counts of this clonotype. This chain uses TRBV29-1 with TRBJ2-7; maybe TRBD1 (5 bases). Looked up from germline, CDR1 is SQVTM and CDR2 is ANQGSEA. The CDR3 has 13 amino acids. Trimming stripped 2 bases from V and 2 bases from J, with 10 bases between. The CDR3 spells CSVELRATYEQYF. DNA of the CDR3: TGCAGCGTTGAACTCAGGGCTACCTACGAGCAGTACTTC.

This clonotype was seen at least ten times. Sequence at one end of the junction differs from germline and may be a read error. This CDR3 is CASTNTGAEVGSRNTIYF. The DNA for the CDR3 is TGTGCCAGCACCAATACAGGCGCGGAAGTGGGCTCTAGAAACACCATATATTTT. This rearrangement joins TRBV28 to TRBJ1-3, with D possibly matching TRBD1 (5 bases). CDR3 length: 18 residues. From germline, CDR1 is MDHEN and CDR2 SYDVKM.

This clonotype was seen at least ten times. This chain connects TRBV7-9 to TRBJ1-1; D not certain. The V and J ends lost 3 bases and 5 bases respectively, with 16 bases between them. CDR1 and CDR2 from the germline V gene are SEHNR and FQNEAQ (reference sequence). This CDR3 is built from 15 residues. CDR3 residues: CASSFIVGRWTEAFF. The DNA for the CDR3 is TGTGCCAGCAGCTTTATTGTTGGGCGATGGACTGAAGCTTTCTTT. Full variable domain (rest looked up from reference TRBV7-9 and TRBJ1-1): DTGVSQNPRHKITKRGQNVTFRCDPISEHNRLYWYRQTLGQGPEFLTYFQNEAQLEKSRLLSDRFSAERPKGSFSTLEIQRTEQGDSAMYLCASSFIVGRWTEAFFGQGTRLTVV.

The V gene is TRBV7-2, the J gene TRBJ2-7; D uncertain. This CDR3 is built from 15 residues. Between the trimmed V and J ends, which lost 1 base and 6 bases, there was a span of 16 bases. Germline CDR1 is SGHTA and CDR2 is FQGNSA. As DNA, the CDR3 is TGTGCCAGCAGCTTAGTTCGGGCCGCCACGGGCGAGCAGTACTTC. It is translated as CASSLVRAATGEQYF.

The chain couples TRBV7-2 to TRBJ1-5, with a weak D call TRBD1 (6 bases). V was shortened by 0 bases and J by 6 bases, with 18 bases between the two germline ends. Per germline, CDR1 SGHTA and CDR2 FQGNSA. The CDR3 loop spans 17 amino acids. The CDR3 bases are TGTGCCAGCAGCTTAGCCATCGGACAGTCCCTTCGTCAGCCCCAGCATTTT. Translation: CASSLAIGQSLRQPQHF.

The genes are TRBV10-3 and TRBJ1-6; D ambiguous. The CDR3 consists of 16 residues. V shed 4 bases and J shed 0 bases, with 10 bases lying between them. The germline gives CDR1 ENHRY, CDR2 SYGVKD. The CDR3 DNA reads TGTGCCATCAGTGCCGACGCCAGCTCCTATAATTCACCCCTCCACTTT. Encoded protein: CAISADASSYNSPLHF.

The V and J genes are TRBV7-2 and TRBJ2-7; tentatively, D is TRBD1 or TRBD2 (5 bases each). The CDR3 consists of 14 residues. Germline CDR1 reads SGHTA; CDR2 reads FQGNSA. V lost 2 bases to trimming and J lost 3 bases, with 11 bases between them. CDR3 amino acids: CASSLTGTLYEQYF. CDR3 DNA: TGTGCCAGCAGCTTAACCGGGACCCTCTACGAGCAGTACTTC.